The TCR beta chain under discussion was sequenced for a study of shared clonotypes between healthy human individuals. About the research overall: The composition of the donors was a couple of women and a few men aged 18 to 49. Three plates were used per donor for CD4 naive, three for CD4 memory, two for CD8 naive and one for CD8 memory.

This CDR3 is 12 amino acids long. Germline V gene sequence: CDR1 SNHLY, CDR2 FYNNEI. V was clipped by 1 base and J by 7 bases, with 7 bases between them. This clone has only one observation. The investigators split CD4+ cells into a CD45RA+ naive subset and a CD45RA-negative memory subset. Investigators spread the genomic DNA of each subset evenly over several immunoSEQ plates. The repertoire was sequenced with immunoSEQ multiplex PCR; TCRdb's copy has only in-frame clones and lacks some. This table has approximately 1.5 million clones, 95% to 99% appearing once. The chain uses TRBV2 and TRBJ1-2, with D perhaps TRBD1 (5 bases). The sample comprised naive CD4+ T cells sorted from blood. Subset of the sample: CD45RA+ positively selected. This TCR derives from a man aged 25-40 years in good health. The CDR3, as DNA: TGTGCCAGCAGTGAAGGGACATTTGGCTACACCTTC. This encodes CASSEGTFGYTF. Complete variable domain (other parts from reference TRBV2 and TRBJ1-2): EPEVTQTPSHQVTQMGQEVILRCVPISNHLYFYWYRQILGQKVEFLVSFYNNEISEKSEIFDDQFSVERPDGSNFTLKIRSTKLEDSAMYFCASSEGTFGYTFGSGTRLTVV.